This T cell receptor beta chain was observed in a study of cytomegalovirus exposure and HLA in healthy donors. Study-wide points: A prior analysis recorded that most TCR beta V segments were productive about 87% or about 30% of the time.

With respect to this clone: Its specificity is unknown.

This PCR relied on a set of 60 Vbeta primers and 13 Jbeta primers. Some clones are missing from TCRdb's copy, which holds only in-frame ones; the method was immunoSEQ multiplex PCR. The table records 150,000 to 200,000 clones, around 77% of them present only once. Specimen: PBMCs. This clonotype originated in a man aged 45 to 65 in good health and CMV-seropositive.

The CDR3 protein is CASSLDGQGSRETQYF. DNA of the CDR3: TGTGCCAGCAGCTTGGACGGACAGGGCTCCCGGGAGACCCAGTACTTC. The chain employs TRBV7-9 and TRBJ2-5; 8 bases fit TRBD1. The length of the CDR3 is 16 residues. V lost 3 bases to trimming and J lost 5 bases; unmatched junction nucleotides: 11. Per the germline V gene, CDR1 is SEHNR and CDR2 is FQNEAQ (reference sequence). The full variable domain, completed using reference TRBV7-9 and TRBJ2-5, is DTGVSQNPRHKITKRGQNVTFRCDPISEHNRLYWYRQTLGQGPEFLTYFQNEAQLEKSRLLSDRFSAERPKGSFSTLEIQRTEQGDSAMYLCASSLDGQGSRETQYFGPGTRLLVL.